The T cell receptor (beta chain) described here comes from a study of siplizumab effects on memory and regulatory T cells. Regarding the study as a whole: Mapping to unstimulated subsets was achieved for only a minor fraction of alloreactive clones. Suppressive activity of Tregs proliferating in siplizumab cultures remained unconfirmed. Memory T cells appeared less diverse than naive cells, which seemed to contribute substantially to alloresponse. Proliferating clones, CD4+ or CD8+, lacked an assignable naive or memory phenotype in roughly 80-95% of cases.

Clones were read by immunoSEQ multiplex PCR, and TCRdb kept only the in-frame ones, dropping some. The sample records more than 85,000 clones, around 92% being singletons. Of note for this clone: Its antigen remains unidentified.

V was pared by 6 bases and J by 3 bases, with 9 bases of the junction left unmatched. The CDR3 contains 15 residues. Germline CDR1 SGDLS, CDR2 YYNGEE. The source is a human donor in good health. The chain is built from TRBV9 and TRBJ2-3; 8 bases map to TRBD2. Sequencing was carried out using Tregs sorted from blood. The CDR3, as DNA: TGTGCCAGCACGGGGAGGAGCGGGAGTACAGATACGCAGTATTTT. This sequence encodes CASTGRSGSTDTQYF.